This entry features one TCR beta chain sequence. Its target is unknown. This sample was included in a study of OX40 agonist ivuxolimab in advanced cancers. Study-level background: Participants could have had prior anti-PD-1, anti-PD-L1 or anti-CTLA-4 therapy, and about 40% had some. General study results and limits: Among expanded peripheral T cells, antigen specificity went undetermined. Expanded clones were, on average, more numerous among CD8+ T cells than CD4+.

CDR1 is SGHRS and CDR2 is YFSETQ in the germline V gene. The CDR3 is made up of 14 amino acids. The V end was cut by 5 bases, the J end by 1 base, with 9 bases between. Data came from immunoSEQ multiplex PCR; TCRdb stores just in-frame clones and leaves some out. The sample contains under 60,000 clones, 70% to 90% of which appear only once. This chain joins TRBV5-1 and TRBJ2-2; D unresolved. This clonotype originated in an adult with an advanced solid tumor such as melanoma, head and neck, liver or kidney cancer. Here the sequenced sample was CD4+ or CD8+ T cells sorted from blood, taken in a trial of the OX40 agonist ivuxolimab. CDR3 amino acids: CASSRVGNTGELFF. CDR3 coding DNA: TGCGCCAGCAGTAGGGTTGGGAACACCGGGGAGCTGTTTTTT.